This T cell receptor (beta chain) was recovered during a study of blood T cell repertoires in COVID-19. Whole-study context: COVID-19 samples, acute and convalescent, were from the United States, Italy and Spain.

TCRdb's copy holds only in-frame clones and misses some; the assay was immunoSEQ multiplex PCR. The sample has about 170,000 clones; around four fifths are singletons. Self-reported history from a screening survey and questionnaire set each donor's cohort. CDR3 length equals 15 residues. Germline V gene sequence: CDR1 SGHRS, CDR2 YFSETQ. After removal of 4 bases from V and 3 bases from J, the junction contained 9 bases not matched to a gene. The TCR comes from a woman in her forties or fifties in a cohort exposed to, infected with or recovered from COVID-19 (not recorded which). The V call is TRBV5-1, the J call TRBJ2-7; 8 nucleotides match TRBD2. Sequenced: PBMCs or T cells enriched from blood (not recorded which). This chain's CDR3 is CASSTQSGSGYEQYF. CDR3 coding DNA: TGCGCCAGCAGCACACAAAGCGGGAGTGGCTACGAGCAGTACTTC.